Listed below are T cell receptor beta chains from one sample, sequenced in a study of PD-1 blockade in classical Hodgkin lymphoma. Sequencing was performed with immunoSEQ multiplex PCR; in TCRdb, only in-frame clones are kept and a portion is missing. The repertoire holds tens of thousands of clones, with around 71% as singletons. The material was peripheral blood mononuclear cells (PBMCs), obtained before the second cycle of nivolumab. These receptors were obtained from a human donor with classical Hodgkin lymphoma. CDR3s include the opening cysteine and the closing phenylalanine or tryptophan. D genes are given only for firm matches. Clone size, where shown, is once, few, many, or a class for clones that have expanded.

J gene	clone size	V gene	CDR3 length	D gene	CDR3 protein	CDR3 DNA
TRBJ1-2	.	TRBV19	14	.	CASTQRGGDYGYTF	TGTGCCAGTACCCAGAGGGGGGGCGACTATGGCTACACCTTC
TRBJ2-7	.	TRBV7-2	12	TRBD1	CASSSRGLEQYF	TGTGCCAGCAGCTCCAGGGGGCTGGAGCAGTACTTC
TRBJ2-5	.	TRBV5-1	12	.	CASSPPGETQYF	TGCGCCAGCAGCCCTCCGGGAGAGACCCAGTACTTC
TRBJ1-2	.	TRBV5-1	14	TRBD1	CASSYQGGSGGYTF	TGCGCCAGCAGCTACCAGGGGGGAAGTGGTGGCTACACCTTC
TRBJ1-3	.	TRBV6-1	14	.	CASSEKGSGNTIYF	TGTGCCAGCAGCGAGAAAGGGTCTGGAAACACCATATATTTT
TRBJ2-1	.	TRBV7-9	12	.	CASSLTGNEQFF	TGTGCCAGCAGCTTGACGGGCAATGAGCAGTTCTTC
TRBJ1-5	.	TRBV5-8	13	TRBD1	CASRGTVIQPQHF	TGTGCCAGCAGGGGGACAGTGATCCAGCCCCAGCATTTT
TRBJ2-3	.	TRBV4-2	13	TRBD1	CASSRDRADTQYF	TGTGCCAGCAGCCGGGACAGGGCAGATACGCAGTATTTT
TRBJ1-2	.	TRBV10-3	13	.	CAIRDKGVGGYTF	TGTGCCATCAGGGACAAGGGGGTCGGGGGCTACACCTTC
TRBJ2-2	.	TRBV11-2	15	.	CASSLLTGSPGELFF	TGTGCCAGCAGCCTACTAACAGGGTCCCCCGGGGAGCTGTTTTTT
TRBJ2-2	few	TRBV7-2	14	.	CASSYRKGHRELFF	TGTGCCAGCAGCTACAGAAAAGGGCACCGGGAGCTGTTTTTT
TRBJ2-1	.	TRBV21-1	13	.	CASMQSSYNEQFF	TGTGCCAGCATGCAGAGCTCCTACAATGAGCAGTTCTTC
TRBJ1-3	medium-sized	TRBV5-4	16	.	CASSVTLGGAGNTIYF	TGTGCCAGCAGCGTGACCCTGGGGGGGGCTGGAAACACCATATATTTT
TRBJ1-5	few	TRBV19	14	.	CASSSRADNQPQHF	TGTGCCAGTAGTAGCAGGGCAGATAATCAGCCCCAGCATTTT
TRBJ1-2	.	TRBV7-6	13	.	CASSLGRNYGYTF	TGTGCCAGCAGCTTAGGGCGGAACTATGGCTACACCTTC
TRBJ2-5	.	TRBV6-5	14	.	CASSYSWNQETQYF	TGTGCCAGCAGTTACTCGTGGAATCAAGAGACCCAGTACTTC
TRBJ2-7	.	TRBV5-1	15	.	CASSLADQRPYEQYF	TGCGCCAGCAGCTTGGCCGATCAGCGACCCTACGAGCAGTACTTC
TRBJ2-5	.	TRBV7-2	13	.	CASSLPSPGTQYF	TGTGCCAGCAGCTTACCTAGTCCGGGGACCCAGTACTTC
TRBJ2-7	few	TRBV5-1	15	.	CASSPTTGILYEQYF	TGCGCCAGCAGCCCTACCACAGGGATCCTCTACGAGCAGTACTTC
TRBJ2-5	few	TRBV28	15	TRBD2	CASSSGGGVQETQYF	TGTGCCAGCAGTTCGGGCGGGGGGGTCCAAGAGACCCAGTACTTC
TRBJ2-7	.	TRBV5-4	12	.	CASSPGPSEQYF	TGTGCCAGCAGCCCGGGACCCAGCGAACAGTACTTC
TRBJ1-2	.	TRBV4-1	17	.	CASSQDYTRQELRGYTF	TGCGCCAGCAGCCAAGATTATACACGGCAGGAACTACGAGGCTACACCTTC
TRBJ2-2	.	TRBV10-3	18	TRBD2	CAISESETSGDYTGELFF	TGTGCCATCAGTGAGTCGGAGACTAGCGGGGATTACACCGGGGAGCTGTTTTTT
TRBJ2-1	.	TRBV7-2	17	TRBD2	CASSSTVFSGSTREQFF	TGTGCCAGCAGCTCGACTGTTTTTAGCGGGAGTACGAGGGAGCAGTTCTTC
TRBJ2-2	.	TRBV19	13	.	CASSLWGTGELFF	TGTGCCAGTAGTCTCTGGGGGACCGGGGAGCTGTTTTTT
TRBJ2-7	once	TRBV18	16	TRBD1	CASSHTGVPSEYEQYF	TGTGCCAGCTCACACACAGGGGTCCCTTCTGAATACGAGCAGTACTTC
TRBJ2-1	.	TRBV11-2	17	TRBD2	CASSLATTSGANNEQFF	TGTGCCAGCAGCTTAGCAACGACTAGCGGGGCCAACAATGAGCAGTTCTTC
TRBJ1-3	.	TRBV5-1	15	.	CASSPGGVSGNTIYF	TGCGCCAGCAGCCCGGGAGGGGTATCTGGAAACACCATATATTTT
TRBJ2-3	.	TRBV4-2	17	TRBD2	CASSQEGTSGRRDTQYF	TGTGCCAGCAGCCAAGAAGGGACTAGCGGGAGAAGAGATACGCAGTATTTT
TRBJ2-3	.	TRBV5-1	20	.	CASSLAVMPELEEEADTQYF	TGCGCCAGCAGCTTGGCCGTGATGCCAGAGCTCGAGGAGGAGGCAGATACGCAGTATTTT
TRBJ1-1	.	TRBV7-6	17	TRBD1	CASSLTRQGATNTEAFF	TGTGCCAGCAGCTTAACCAGACAGGGTGCTACGAACACTGAAGCTTTCTTT
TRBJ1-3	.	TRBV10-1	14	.	CASSEGTAGNTIYF	TGCGCCAGCAGTGAAGGGACCGCTGGAAACACCATATATTTT
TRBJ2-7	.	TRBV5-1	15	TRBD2	CASSLGVAGSYEQYF	TGCGCCAGCAGCTTGGGGGTAGCGGGCTCCTACGAGCAGTACTTC
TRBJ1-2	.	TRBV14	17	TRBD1	CASSQDLVTGPSYGYTF	TGTGCCAGCAGCCAAGATTTAGTGACAGGGCCCTCCTATGGCTACACCTTC
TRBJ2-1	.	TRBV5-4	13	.	CASSLGELDEQFF	TGTGCCAGCAGCTTGGGGGAGTTGGATGAGCAGTTCTTC
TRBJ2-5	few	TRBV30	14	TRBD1	CAFGGRGRQETQYF	TGTGCGTTCGGTGGCAGGGGGCGCCAAGAGACCCAGTACTTC
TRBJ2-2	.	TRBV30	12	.	CAWSPGAGELFF	TGTGCCTGGAGTCCAGGGGCCGGGGAGCTGTTTTTT
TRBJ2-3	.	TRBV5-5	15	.	CASSFRPAMADTQYF	TGTGCCAGCAGCTTTCGCCCCGCGATGGCAGATACGCAGTATTTT
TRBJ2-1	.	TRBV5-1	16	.	CASSLAGQGTYNEQFF	TGCGCCAGCAGCTTGGCCGGGCAGGGTACCTACAATGAGCAGTTCTTC
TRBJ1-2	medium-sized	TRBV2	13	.	CATNPGDWLDYTF	TGTGCCACAAACCCAGGGGACTGGCTGGACTACACCTTC
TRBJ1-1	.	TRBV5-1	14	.	CASSLEGMNTEAFF	TGCGCCAGCAGCTTGGAGGGGATGAACACTGAAGCTTTCTTT
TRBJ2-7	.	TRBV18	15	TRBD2	CASSSREGSSYEQYF	TGTGCCAGCTCGTCCCGGGAGGGCAGCTCCTACGAGCAGTACTTC
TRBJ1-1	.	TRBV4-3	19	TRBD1	CASSQEATGKRIMFTEAFF	TGCGCCAGCAGCCAAGAGGCGACAGGGAAGAGGATTATGTTTACTGAAGCTTTCTTT
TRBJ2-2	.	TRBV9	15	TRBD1	CASSVGDSYTGELFF	TGTGCCAGCAGCGTAGGGGACAGCTACACCGGGGAGCTGTTTTTT
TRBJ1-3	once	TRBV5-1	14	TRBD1	CASSWTGEGNTIYF	TGCGCCAGCAGCTGGACAGGGGAAGGAAACACCATATATTTT
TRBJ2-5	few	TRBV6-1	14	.	CASKRPLVQETQYF	TGTGCCAGCAAAAGGCCACTAGTCCAAGAGACCCAGTACTTC